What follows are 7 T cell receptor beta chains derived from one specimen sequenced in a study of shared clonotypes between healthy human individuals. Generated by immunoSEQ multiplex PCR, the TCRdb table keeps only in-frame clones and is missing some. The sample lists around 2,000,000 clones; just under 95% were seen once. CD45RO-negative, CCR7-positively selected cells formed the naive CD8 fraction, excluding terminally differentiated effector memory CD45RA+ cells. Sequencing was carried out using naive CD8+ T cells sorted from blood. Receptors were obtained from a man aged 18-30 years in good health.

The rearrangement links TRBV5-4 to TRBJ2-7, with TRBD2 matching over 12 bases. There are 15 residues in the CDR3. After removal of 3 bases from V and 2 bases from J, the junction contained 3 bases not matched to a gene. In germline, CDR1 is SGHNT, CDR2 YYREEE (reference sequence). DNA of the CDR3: TGTGCCAGCAGCTCAGGACTAGCGGGAACCTACGAGCAGTACTTC. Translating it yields CASSSGLAGTYEQYF. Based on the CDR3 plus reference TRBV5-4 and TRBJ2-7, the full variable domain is ETGVTQSPTHLIKTRGQQVTLRCSSQSGHNTVSWYQQALGQGPQFIFQYYREEENGRGNFPPRFSGLQFPNYSSELNVNALELDDSALYLCASSSGLAGTYEQYFGPGTRLTVT.

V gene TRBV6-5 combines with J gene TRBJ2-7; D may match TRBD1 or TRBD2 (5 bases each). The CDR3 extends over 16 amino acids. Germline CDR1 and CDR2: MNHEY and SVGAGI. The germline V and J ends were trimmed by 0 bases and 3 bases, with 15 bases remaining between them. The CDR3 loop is CASSYSTGPNHYEQYF. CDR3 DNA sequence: TGTGCCAGCAGTTACTCAACGGGACCTAATCACTACGAGCAGTACTTC.

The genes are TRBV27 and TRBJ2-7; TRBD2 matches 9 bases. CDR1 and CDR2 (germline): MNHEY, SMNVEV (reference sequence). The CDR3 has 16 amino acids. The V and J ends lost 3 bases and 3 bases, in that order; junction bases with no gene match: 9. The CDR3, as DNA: TGTGCCAGCAGTTTGCGCGGACTAGCGTCGTTCTACGAGCAGTACTTC. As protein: CASSLRGLASFYEQYF.

The CDR3 is CASSVGIEGYEQYF. The CDR3 region has the DNA TGTGCCAGCAGCGTAGGTATCGAAGGCTACGAGCAGTACTTC. The rearrangement uses TRBV9 and TRBJ2-7, with D unresolved. This CDR3 contains 14 residues. Germline V gives CDR1 SGDLS, CDR2 YYNGEE. The V end lost 0 bases, the J end lost 3 bases, and 10 bases lay between the germline ends. Using reference TRBV9 and TRBJ2-7 for the parts outside the CDR3, the full variable domain is DSGVTQTPKHLITATGQRVTLRCSPRSGDLSVYWYQQSLDQGLQFLIQYYNGEERAKGNILERFSAQQFPDLHSELNLSSLELGDSALYFCASSVGIEGYEQYFGPGTRLTVT.

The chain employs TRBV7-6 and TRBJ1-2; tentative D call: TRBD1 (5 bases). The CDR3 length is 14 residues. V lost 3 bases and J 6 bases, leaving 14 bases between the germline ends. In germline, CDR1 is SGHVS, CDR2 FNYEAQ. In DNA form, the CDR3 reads TGTGCCAGCAGCTTCTCAGGGCCGACGGATGGCTACACCTTC. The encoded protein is CASSFSGPTDGYTF.

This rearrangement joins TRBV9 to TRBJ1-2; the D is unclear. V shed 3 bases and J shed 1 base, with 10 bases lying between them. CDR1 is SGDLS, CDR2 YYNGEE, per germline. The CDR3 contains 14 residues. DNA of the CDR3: TGTGCCAGCAGCGGCGTGGGCATTAACTATGGCTACACCTTC. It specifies CASSGVGINYGYTF.

CDR3 loop: CASSYSGSPEEPQHF. The CDR3 nucleotides read TGTGCCAGCAGTTACTCTGGCTCTCCTGAGGAGCCCCAGCATTTT. The chain has TRBV6-6 and TRBJ1-5, with D hard to call. V lost 0 bases to trimming and J lost 8 bases, with 14 bases between them. The CDR3 spans 15 residues. Germline assignment: CDR1 MNHNY and CDR2 SVGAGI (reference sequence).